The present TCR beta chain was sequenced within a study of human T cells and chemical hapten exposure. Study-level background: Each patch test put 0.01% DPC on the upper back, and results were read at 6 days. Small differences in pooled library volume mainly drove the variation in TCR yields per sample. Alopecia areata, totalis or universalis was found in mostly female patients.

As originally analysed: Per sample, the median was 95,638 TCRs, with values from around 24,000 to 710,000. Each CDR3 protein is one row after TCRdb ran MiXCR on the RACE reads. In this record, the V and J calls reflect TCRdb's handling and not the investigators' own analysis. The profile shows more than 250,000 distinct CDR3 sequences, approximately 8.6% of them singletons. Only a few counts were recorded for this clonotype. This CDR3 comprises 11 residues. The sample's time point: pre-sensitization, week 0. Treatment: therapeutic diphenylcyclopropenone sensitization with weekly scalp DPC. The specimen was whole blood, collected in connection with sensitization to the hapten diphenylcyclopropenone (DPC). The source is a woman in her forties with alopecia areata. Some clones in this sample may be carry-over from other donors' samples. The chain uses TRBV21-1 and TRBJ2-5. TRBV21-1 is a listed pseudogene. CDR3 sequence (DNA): TGTGCCAGCCCTATTCAAGAGACCCAGTACTTC. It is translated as CASPIQETQYF.